This T cell receptor beta chain appears in the sequencing data of a study of beta chain features in type 1 diabetes. General observations from the study: TCRB CDR3s were moderately but significantly shorter in Type 1 diabetes patients in all four CD4+ subsets.

Based on CD45RO/CCR7/CD25/CD127/CD95/CD27, CD4+ regulatory, stem cell-like memory, naive and central memory cells were sorted. This CDR3 has 17 residues. V shed 0 bases and J shed 8 bases, with 19 bases lying between them. Germline-derived CDR1 and CDR2 are MNHEY and SMNVEV (reference sequence). What was sequenced were expressed TCRB transcripts, since all of the isolated RNA had been reverse transcribed. Repertoires were generated with immunoSEQ multiplex PCR, while TCRdb's copy carries only in-frame clones and drops some. Among some 360,000 clones listed, around 10% were seen once. In this sample, this clone turned up a few times. Its antigen is undetermined.

The sequencing sample was made of central memory CD4+ T cells from blood. This chain links TRBV27 with TRBJ1-4; D is unresolved. The receptor comes from a young man with type 1 diabetes. The CDR3 sequence: CASSLSRASTGQEKLFF. CDR3 coding DNA: TGTGCCAGCAGTTTATCGAGAGCCTCGACGGGTCAAGAAAAACTGTTTTTT. Complete variable domain (other parts from reference TRBV27 and TRBJ1-4): EAQVTQNPRYLITVTGKKLTVTCSQNMNHEYMSWYRQDPGLGLRQIYYSMNVEVTDKGDVPEGYKVSRKEKRNFPLILESPSPNQTSLYFCASSLSRASTGQEKLFFGSGTQLSVL.